Shown below are 29 T cell receptor beta chains from a single sample sequenced in a study of OX40 agonist ivuxolimab in advanced cancers. Method: immunoSEQ multiplex PCR; TCRdb's copy keeps in-frame clones and lacks some. The sample contains under 85,000 clones, about 90% of which appear only once. The specimen comprised CD4+ or CD8+ T cells sorted from blood, sampled in a trial of the OX40 agonist ivuxolimab. The origin of the receptors is an adult with an advanced solid tumor such as melanoma, head and neck, liver or kidney cancer.

This chain joins TRBV27 and TRBJ2-7, with TRBD2 identical over 12 bases. Germline CDR1 reads MNHEY; CDR2 reads SMNVEV (reference sequence). V lost 5 bases and J lost 7; bases outside the gene matches: 12. The CDR3 is 16 residues long. The CDR3 protein is CASSPLASGRAREQYF. In DNA, the CDR3 is TGTGCCAGCAGTCCCCTAGCTAGCGGGAGGGCGAGGGAGCAGTACTTC.

The chain combines TRBV5-1 with TRBJ2-7, with D possibly being TRBD2 (5 bases). The ends were cut back, 3 bases at V and 1 base at J, with 5 bases in the middle. This CDR3 region has 12 residues. Germline CDR1 reads SGHRS; CDR2 reads YFSETQ. DNA for the CDR3: TGCGCCAGCAGCTCGGGATCCTACGAGCAGTACTTC. The encoded protein is CASSSGSYEQYF. The full variable domain, its missing parts supplied by reference TRBV5-1 and TRBJ2-7, is KAGVTQTPRYLIKTRGQQVTLSCSPISGHRSVSWYQQTPGQGLQFLFEYFSETQRNKGNFPGRFSGRQFSNSRSEMNVSTLELGDSALYLCASSSGSYEQYFGPGTRLTVT.

This clone was found once. The chain is built from TRBV6-1 and TRBJ2-3; no clear D gene. The V gene's germline CDR1 is MNHNS and CDR2 SASEGT. The length of the CDR3 is 15 residues. The V end was cut by 2 bases, the J end by 7 bases, with 16 bases between. CDR3 sequence: CASSEWNLLRNTQYF. The CDR3 DNA sequence: TGTGCCAGCAGTGAATGGAATCTTCTGAGAAATACGCAGTATTTT.

In this sample, this clone turned up once. The chain recombines TRBV11-2 with TRBJ2-3, with D unclear. Germline loops: CDR1 SGHAT, CDR2 FQNNGV. The CDR3 loop spans 13 amino acids. V was clipped by 3 bases and J by 2 bases, with 6 bases between them. The CDR3 spells CASSFSYTDTQYF. CDR3 bases: TGTGCCAGCAGCTTCTCCTACACAGATACGCAGTATTTT.

The chain couples TRBV5-4 to TRBJ1-6; D is uncertain. The germline V gene encodes CDR1 SGHNT and CDR2 YYREEE (reference sequence). This CDR3 spans 15 amino acids. The V gene lost 1 base and the J gene lost 6 bases, with 11 bases spanning the gap. CDR3 region: CASSLTRLPNSPLHF. The CDR3 nucleotides are TGTGCCAGCAGCTTGACAAGGCTCCCTAATTCACCCCTCCACTTT. The full variable domain, rest sourced from reference TRBV5-4 and TRBJ1-6, is ETGVTQSPTHLIKTRGQQVTLRCSSQSGHNTVSWYQQALGQGPQFIFQYYREEENGRGNFPPRFSGLQFPNYSSELNVNALELDDSALYLCASSLTRLPNSPLHFGNGTRLTVT.

A single count supports this clone. The chain links TRBV5-1 to TRBJ1-1, with D possibly being TRBD1 (6 bases). The CDR3 covers 14 residues. With 4 bases removed from V and 3 bases from J, the gap between germline ends came to 13 bases. CDR1 and CDR2 from the germline V gene are SGHRS and YFSETQ. Here the CDR3 reads CASSVRGGDTEAFF. CDR3 sequence (DNA): TGCGCCAGCAGCGTCAGGGGAGGGGACACTGAAGCTTTCTTT.

The chain's CDR3 is CASSNPGRELLALLPYEQYF. The DNA of the CDR3 is TGCGCCAGCAGTAACCCTGGACGGGAACTACTAGCGCTCTTACCCTACGAGCAGTACTTC. The rearrangement uses TRBV10-1 and TRBJ2-7; the match to TRBD2 covers 7 bases. After removal of 5 bases from V and 2 bases from J, the junction contained 24 bases not matched to a gene. Germline lookup yields CDR1 WNHNN and CDR2 SYGVQD (reference sequence). The CDR3 is 20 residues long.

The V call is TRBV19, the J call TRBJ2-7; no clear D gene. CDR3 length: 12 amino acids. V lost 6 bases, J lost 3 bases, and 9 bases lay in between. In germline, CDR1 is LNHDA, CDR2 SQIVND (reference sequence). CDR3 loop: CASRAPNYEQYF. DNA for the CDR3: TGTGCCAGTAGGGCACCAAACTACGAGCAGTACTTC. Drawing the rest from reference TRBV19 and TRBJ2-7, the complete variable domain is DGGITQSPKYLFRKEGQNVTLSCEQNLNHDAMYWYRQDPGQGLRLIYYSQIVNDFQKGDIAEGYSVSREKKESFPLTVTSAQKNPTAFYLCASRAPNYEQYFGPGTRLTVT.

This clone was detected only once. This rearrangement joins TRBV7-8 to TRBJ2-7, with D possibly being TRBD2 (5 bases). The length of the CDR3 is 12 residues. The V gene's germline CDR1 is SGHVS and CDR2 FQNEAQ. Trimming left V 2 bases short and J 4 bases short, with 6 bases between. The CDR3 DNA reads as TGTGCCAGCAGCTTATCGGGATACGAGCAGTACTTC. The encoded protein is CASSLSGYEQYF.

This sequence joins TRBV5-1 and TRBJ2-1; D might be TRBD2 (6 bases). Germline assignment: CDR1 SGHRS and CDR2 YFSETQ. The CDR3 runs 13 residues. The V end lost 0 bases, the J end lost 5 bases, and 6 bases lay between the germline ends. The DNA for the CDR3 is TGCGCCAGCAGCTTGGGCGGGGACAATGAGCAGTTCTTC. Its protein product is CASSLGGDNEQFF.

The CDR3 DNA reads as TGTGCCAGTAGGGACAGGGGAAACTATGGCTACACCTTC. Translating it yields CASRDRGNYGYTF. The V and J genes are TRBV19 and TRBJ1-2; TRBD1 aligns across 9 bases. Per the germline V gene, CDR1 is LNHDA and CDR2 is SQIVND (reference sequence). CDR3 length equals 13 residues. The ends lost 6 bases at V and 2 bases at J; junction bases unmatched: 1.

The V call is TRBV5-4, the J call TRBJ2-7; 7 nucleotides align to TRBD2. J was trimmed by 2 bases and V by 4 bases; bases with no gene match: 12. CDR3 length: 16 amino acids. Germline CDR1 is SGHNT and CDR2 is YYREEE (reference sequence). CDR3 sequence: CASSQGGGGPAYEQYF. CDR3 nucleotide sequence: TGTGCCAGCAGCCAAGGCGGGGGAGGGCCAGCCTACGAGCAGTACTTC.

The chain uses TRBV19 and TRBJ1-4; D not certain. With 5 bases removed from V and 5 bases from J, the gap between germline ends came to 9 bases. Germline CDR1 is LNHDA and CDR2 is SQIVND (reference sequence). The CDR3 is made up of 13 amino acids. The CDR3 protein is CASSHRGNEKLFF. CDR3 coding DNA: TGTGCCAGTAGTCATCGAGGAAATGAAAAACTGTTTTTT. Variable domain in full (rest from reference TRBV19 and TRBJ1-4): DGGITQSPKYLFRKEGQNVTLSCEQNLNHDAMYWYRQDPGQGLRLIYYSQIVNDFQKGDIAEGYSVSREKKESFPLTVTSAQKNPTAFYLCASSHRGNEKLFFGSGTQLSVL.

The rearrangement uses TRBV6-5 and TRBJ1-1, with 8 nucleotides matching TRBD1. CDR3 size: 15 residues. V trimming: 2 bases; J trimming: 1 base; junction bases outside the gene matches: 3. Germline CDR1 MNHEY, CDR2 SVGAGI. CDR3 loop: CASSYQGQGNTEAFF. The CDR3 DNA reads TGTGCCAGCAGTTACCAAGGACAGGGGAACACTGAAGCTTTCTTT.

Of note for this clone: The same CDR3 is also encoded by other DNA sequences in this sample. The chain joins TRBV25-1 to TRBJ2-7, with 8 bases that match TRBD1. V dropped 6 bases and J dropped 1; count of bases not matched to a gene: 5. The CDR3 has 14 amino acids. Germline-derived CDR1 and CDR2 are MGHDK and SYGVNS. CDR3 nucleotide sequence: TGTGCCAGCAGCCGGACAGGGCGATCCTACGAGCAGTACTTC. Its protein is CASSRTGRSYEQYF.

This chain connects TRBV2 to TRBJ1-2, with TRBD1 matching over 9 bases. With V trimmed by 6 bases and J by 2 bases, 13 bases remained unmatched. From germline, CDR1 is SNHLY and CDR2 FYNNEI. The CDR3 covers 17 residues. CDR3 sequence: CASSPTPGTGSNYGYTF. CDR3 sequence (DNA): TGTGCCAGCAGCCCAACCCCCGGGACAGGGAGCAACTATGGCTACACCTTC.

The gene calls are TRBV5-1 and TRBJ1-3, with D possibly being TRBD1 (6 bases). Trimming removed 4 bases at V and 0 bases at J, with 14 bases between. Germline assignment: CDR1 SGHRS and CDR2 YFSETQ. CDR3 length: 16 residues. The CDR3: CASSPRDTISGNTIYF. CDR3 coding DNA: TGCGCCAGCAGCCCCCGGGACACGATCTCTGGAAACACCATATATTTT.

J is TRBJ2-3 and V is TRBV10-3; perhaps TRBD1 as D (5 bases). CDR1 is ENHRY and CDR2 is SYGVKD in the germline V gene. The CDR3 covers 15 residues. Trimming stripped 3 bases from V and 1 base from J, with 11 bases between. The CDR3 is CAISEQETRTDTQYF. The CDR3 DNA reads TGTGCCATCAGTGAACAGGAGACCCGCACAGATACGCAGTATTTT.

The V gene is TRBV7-9, the J gene TRBJ2-7; TRBD2 agrees at 14 bases. V was pared by 10 bases and J by 0 bases, with 11 bases of the junction left unmatched. The germline V gene has CDR1 SEHNR and CDR2 FQNEAQ (reference sequence). This CDR3 spans 17 amino acids. CDR3 region: CATGSGTSGGPSYEQYF. The CDR3 DNA sequence: TGTGCCACGGGAAGTGGGACTAGCGGGGGACCCTCCTACGAGCAGTACTTC. The whole variable domain, remainder taken from reference TRBV7-9 and TRBJ2-7, is DTGVSQNPRHKITKRGQNVTFRCDPISEHNRLYWYRQTLGQGPEFLTYFQNEAQLEKSRLLSDRFSAERPKGSFSTLEIQRTEQGDSAMYLCATGSGTSGGPSYEQYFGPGTRLTVT.

V gene TRBV12-5 combines with J gene TRBJ2-7, with 8 bases matching TRBD1. The CDR3 covers 13 residues. After removal of 6 bases from V and 3 bases from J, the junction contained 4 bases not matched to a gene. Looked up from germline, CDR1 is LGHNT and CDR2 is FRNRAP. CDR3 sequence (DNA): TGTGCTAGTGGCCTAGACAGGGGCTACGAGCAGTACTTC. Its protein product is CASGLDRGYEQYF.

This rearrangement joins TRBV27 to TRBJ2-1; D might be TRBD2 (6 bases). Germline V gives CDR1 MNHEY, CDR2 SMNVEV (reference sequence). The CDR3 is 13 amino acids. With 1 base removed from V and 13 bases from J, the gap between germline ends came to 14 bases. In DNA, the CDR3 is TGTGCCAGCAGTTTATTGGACTATGGGACCCAGTTCTTC. This sequence encodes CASSLLDYGTQFF.

This clone was seen a few times. The DNA for the CDR3 is TGTGCCAGCCGTGGAACAGGGAGAGCTAACTATGGCTACACCTTC. Its translation is CASRGTGRANYGYTF. V usage is TRBV6-5 and J usage is TRBJ1-2, with a weak D call TRBD1 (6 bases). This CDR3 comprises 15 residues. V gave up 8 bases and J gave up 0 bases, with 16 bases separating them. Germline V gene sequence: CDR1 MNHEY, CDR2 SVGAGI.

V usage is TRBV19 and J usage is TRBJ1-4; 7 positions match TRBD1. The CDR3 spans 13 residues. J gave up 5 bases and V 6 bases, and 3 bases lay outside the gene matches. CDR1 and CDR2 (germline): LNHDA, SQIVND (reference sequence). This chain's CDR3 is CASRDRQNEKLFF. In DNA form, the CDR3 reads TGTGCCAGTAGGGACAGGCAAAATGAAAAACTGTTTTTT.

The chain links TRBV2 to TRBJ2-3; D is possibly TRBD2 (6 bases). Germline values: CDR1 SNHLY, CDR2 FYNNEI. The CDR3 totals 15 residues. Trimming left V 4 bases short and J 4 bases short, with 15 bases between. The CDR3 sequence: CASSVGGDPADTQYF. The DNA for the CDR3 is TGTGCCAGCAGTGTTGGAGGGGACCCCGCAGATACGCAGTATTTT. The entire variable domain, with the rest obtained from reference TRBV2 and TRBJ2-3, is as follows: EPEVTQTPSHQVTQMGQEVILRCVPISNHLYFYWYRQILGQKVEFLVSFYNNEISEKSEIFDDQFSVERPDGSNFTLKIRSTKLEDSAMYFCASSVGGDPADTQYFGPGTRLTVL.

This rearrangement joins TRBV5-1 to TRBJ2-7; 9 bases are shared with TRBD1. Germline lookup yields CDR1 SGHRS and CDR2 YFSETQ. V was pared by 0 bases and J by 4 bases, with 5 bases of the junction left unmatched. The length of the CDR3 is 15 residues. The CDR3 spells CASSLGDRVPYEQYF. The CDR3 DNA is TGCGCCAGCAGCTTGGGGGACAGGGTCCCATACGAGCAGTACTTC.

There are a few counts of this clone. The V and J genes are TRBV10-3 and TRBJ2-5; 9 nucleotides match TRBD2. CDR1 and CDR2 from the germline V gene are ENHRY and SYGVKD. The ends lost 10 bases at V and 5 bases at J; junction bases unmatched: 11. The CDR3 totals 14 residues. CDR3 in DNA: TGTGCCACCATAGCGGGAGATTTCTATGAGACCCAGTACTTC. This translates into CATIAGDFYETQYF.

The chain couples TRBV14 to TRBJ2-3; D is uncertain. The CDR3 has 16 residues. Trimming pared 3 bases from V and 0 bases from J, leaving 13 bases between. The germline V gene encodes CDR1 SGHDN and CDR2 FVKESK. Here the CDR3 DNA reads TGTGCCAGCAGCCAGGGTCAGCGTACAAGCACAGATACGCAGTATTTT. This encodes CASSQGQRTSTDTQYF.

The V and J genes are TRBV6-5 and TRBJ2-5, with 8 bases fitting TRBD1. CDR3 length equals 15 residues. The ends lost 0 bases at V and 5 bases at J; junction bases unmatched: 5. CDR1 is MNHEY, CDR2 SVGAGI, per germline. CDR3 bases: TGTGCCAGCAGTTACTCCTCAGGGGGCCGGGAGACCCAGTACTTC. Translating gives CASSYSSGGRETQYF.

This chain connects TRBV6-6 to TRBJ2-7, with 12 positions matching TRBD2. The J segment lost 5 bases and the V segment lost 0 bases, leaving 5 bases of the junction unmatched. This CDR3 spans 16 amino acids. The germline V gene has CDR1 MNHNY and CDR2 SVGAGI (reference sequence). The CDR3 is CASSYSTSGRGNEQYF. For the CDR3, the DNA is TGTGCCAGCAGTTACTCGACTAGCGGGAGAGGTAACGAGCAGTACTTC.